This TCR beta chain was sequenced during a study of Tregs in tolerant kidney transplant recipients. On this clone itself: No antigen is known for it. Read coverage stops 3 residues before the CDR3 terminus; the germline J gene supplies the remainder.

Related graft donors supplied nonmyeloablative bone marrow transplants, and mixed chimerism was transient. Unstimulated Tregs (CD4+CD25+CD127-) and CD4+CD25- non-Tregs were sorted from PBMCs. This CDR3 is built from 15 residues. Deletions cut 6 bases from V and 3 bases from J, with 18 bases between. Germline V gives CDR1 MNHEY, CDR2 SVGEGT. Clones were read by immunoSEQ multiplex PCR, and TCRdb kept only the in-frame ones, dropping some. The sample's table shows about 23,000 clones. Overall study findings and caveats: Tolerant patients' donor-specific Tregs expanded beyond overall Tregs, suggesting antigen-driven growth. Biological reproducibility was not directly addressed, but technical replication error appeared minimal.

The chain employs TRBV6-2 or TRBV6-3 and TRBJ2-7; perhaps TRBD2 as D (7 bases). This receptor was taken from a human patient who received a combined kidney and bone marrow transplant. Some T cells may have come from the graft donor. The source material was CD4+ T cells from blood (PBMCs), sampled 6 months after the transplant. CDR3 sequence reads: CASSLLGLGGYEQYF. The CDR3 DNA, read in part, is TGTGCCAGCAGCCTACTAGGACTAGGGGGCTACGAG.